This paragraph covers one TCR beta chain sequence. Its antigen is as yet unknown. The data were taken from a study of Ad26.COV2.S vaccination and SARS-CoV-2 variants. Overall study findings and caveats: Placebo recipients and vaccine recipients were similar in non-spike TCR breadth. Post-vaccination spike-specific CD8+ and CD4+ T cell responses reportedly had substantial breadth.

The CDR3 covers 14 residues. V was clipped by 3 bases and J by 4 bases; unmatched bases: 4. Germline V gene sequence: CDR1 LGHDT, CDR2 YNNKEL (reference sequence). Profiled with immunoSEQ multiplex PCR; TCRdb holds only in-frame clones, not every one. The repertoire holds around 450,000 clones, with around 89% as singletons. This sample's treatment: roughly 19 received Ad26.COV2.S at low or high dose, single or two shots; a few received placebo; per-sample allocation not given. All samples were drawn on day 63, counting from the first vaccine or placebo injection. It was an adult aged 18-55 years in Boston who was the donor. An Ad26 vector that expressed Wuhan-strain SARS-CoV-2 spike constituted the vaccine.

This receptor was identified in a person aged 18 to 65 who received the Ad26.COV2.S COVID-19 vaccine or a placebo. The chain employs TRBV3-1 (or the pseudogene TRBV3-2) and TRBJ2-5, with 8 bases matching TRBD2. The specimen comprised peripheral blood, sampled in a trial of Ad26.COV2.S vaccine versus placebo. The CDR3 here is CASSHAGGVETQYF. DNA of the CDR3: TGTGCCAGCAGCCACGCCGGGGGGGTAGAGACCCAGTACTTC.